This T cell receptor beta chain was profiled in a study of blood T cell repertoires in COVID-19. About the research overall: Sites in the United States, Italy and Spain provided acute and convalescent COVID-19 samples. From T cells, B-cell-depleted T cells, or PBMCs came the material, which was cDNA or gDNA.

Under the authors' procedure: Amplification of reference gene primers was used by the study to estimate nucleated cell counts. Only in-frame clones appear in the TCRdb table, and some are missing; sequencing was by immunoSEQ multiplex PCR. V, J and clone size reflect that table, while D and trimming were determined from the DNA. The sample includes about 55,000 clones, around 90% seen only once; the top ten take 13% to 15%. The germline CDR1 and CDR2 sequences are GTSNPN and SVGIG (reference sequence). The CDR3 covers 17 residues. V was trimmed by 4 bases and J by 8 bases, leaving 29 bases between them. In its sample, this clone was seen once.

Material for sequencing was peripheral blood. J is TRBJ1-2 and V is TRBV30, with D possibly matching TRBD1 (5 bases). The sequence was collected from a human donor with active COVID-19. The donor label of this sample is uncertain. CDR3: CAWTLRWRDSSALGYTF. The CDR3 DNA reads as TGTGCCTGGACGTTGCGTTGGCGGGACTCCTCGGCCCTGGGCTACACCTTC.